The 10 T cell receptor beta chains below all came from one sample that was sequenced in a study of identical twins (dated by TCRdb to 2015 to 2016). The library was produced with 5' RACE. Sequencer: Illumina HiSeq 2000. In TCRdb, the public reads were trimmed at Q25 with fastp and aligned with MiXCR, with productive beta chains retained. Rows with one shared CDR3 protein collapse into an entry with the most common genes and DNA. The sample table contains about 200,000 distinct CDR3 sequences; only one count was recorded for roughly a tenth of them. The top ten clonotypes cover 5% to 5.5% of the sample. Sequences were obtained from memory (CD45RO+) T cells sorted from blood. The cell subset or site label corresponds to: CD45RO+ enriched T cells. These TCRs come from a woman aged 18-35 years in good health.

The rearrangement uses TRBV7-9 and TRBJ2-7, with D uncertain. The CDR3 totals 15 residues. The V gene's germline CDR1 is SEHNR and CDR2 FQNEAQ (reference sequence). Trimming removed 1 base from V and 2 bases from J, with 12 bases in between. CDR3 DNA: TGTGCCAGCAGCTTAGGGATTCACGGAACCTACGAGCAGTACTTC. Translating it yields CASSLGIHGTYEQYF.

The chain carries TRBV6-5 and TRBJ2-7; D might be TRBD1 (6 bases). The CDR3 length is 13 residues. The V gene lost 3 bases and the J gene lost 4 bases, with 10 bases spanning the gap. Germline-derived CDR1 and CDR2 are MNHEY and SVGAGI. CDR3 nucleotides: TGTGCCAGCAGTTATCGGGACATTTACGAGCAGTACTTC. Translating it yields CASSYRDIYEQYF.

This clonotype was observed at least ten times. The chain couples TRBV5-1 to TRBJ2-7, with 8 bases aligning to TRBD1. V gave up 2 bases and J gave up 3 bases; unmatched junction bases: 4. This CDR3 spans 14 amino acids. Germline CDR1 reads SGHRS; CDR2 reads YFSETQ. In nucleotides, the CDR3 is TGCGCCAGCAGCTTCACAGGGGGTTTCTACGAGCAGTACTTC. Its translation is CASSFTGGFYEQYF.

This clonotype occurred many times. The genes are TRBV12-3 or TRBV12-4 and TRBJ2-5; no firm D call. There are 14 residues in the CDR3. Trimming removed 3 bases at V and 2 bases at J, with 10 bases between. The CDR3: CASSFSPIQETQYF. The CDR3 DNA reads as TGTGCCAGCAGTTTCTCCCCGATACAAGAGACCCAGTACTTC.

The chain uses TRBV29-1 and TRBJ1-2; TRBD1 matches at 9 bases. Trimming at V came to 6 bases and at J to 6 bases, leaving 8 bases not matched to a gene. The CDR3 covers 13 residues. Germline lookup yields CDR1 SQVTM and CDR2 ANQGSEA. This CDR3 reads CSVPGQGIHGYTF. DNA of the CDR3: TGCAGCGTCCCGGGACAGGGAATACATGGCTACACCTTC.

This clonotype has more than one count but fewer than ten. V gene TRBV4-3 combines with J gene TRBJ2-3; 10 nucleotides line up with TRBD1. The V gene's germline CDR1 is LGHNA and CDR2 YSLEER. The CDR3 has 15 residues. V trimming: 6 bases; J trimming: 4 bases; junction bases outside the gene matches: 7. The CDR3 region has the DNA TGCGCCAGCAGTCACCGGGACAGGGGTTCAGATACGCAGTATTTT. Amino acid sequence: CASSHRDRGSDTQYF.

In its sample, this clonotype was seen a few times. The chain has TRBV24-1 and TRBJ2-2; D is uncertain. In germline, CDR1 is KGHDR, CDR2 SFDVKD. Trimming removed 5 bases from V and 4 bases from J, with 7 bases in between. The CDR3 length is 13 residues. CDR3 in DNA: TGTGCCACCAGTGCGACCAGCACCGGGGAGCTGTTTTTT. It encodes CATSATSTGELFF.

This clonotype was picked up a small number of times. The chain has TRBV20-1 and TRBJ2-7; 7 bases are a match to TRBD2. V was clipped by 0 bases and J by 2 bases; unmatched bases: 4. The CDR3 covers 14 residues. Germline assignment: CDR1 DFQATT and CDR2 SNEGSKA (reference sequence). CDR3 region: CSARDGAGAYEQYF. In DNA, the CDR3 is TGCAGTGCTAGAGATGGGGCGGGAGCCTACGAGCAGTACTTC.

CDR3 sequence reads: CASSRDAFRGELFF. The CDR3 coding sequence is TGCGCCAGCAGCCGGGACGCTTTTCGGGGGGAGCTGTTTTTT. The V gene is TRBV4-3, the J gene TRBJ2-2, with D perhaps TRBD1 or TRBD2 (5 bases each). The CDR3 covers 14 residues. Germline CDR1 and CDR2: LGHNA and YSLEER. Between the trimmed V and J ends, which lost 4 bases and 8 bases, there was a span of 14 bases.

The chain employs TRBV4-3 and TRBJ2-4, with 8 bases aligning to TRBD1. V dropped 1 base and J dropped 6; count of bases not matched to a gene: 5. The germline gives CDR1 LGHNA, CDR2 YSLEER. CDR3 length: 15 amino acids. The DNA for the CDR3 is TGCGCCAGCAGCCAAGCGACAGGGGTACCAAACATTCAGTACTTC. Amino acids: CASSQATGVPNIQYF.